This TCR beta chain is from a study of tumor-infiltrating lymphocytes in oesophageal squamous cell carcinoma. TCRdb independently ran MiXCR on the PCR reads; one entry per CDR3 protein. The sample consists of over 10,000 distinct CDR3 sequences, 55% of them appearing once. This clonotype was observed a few times. The CDR3 is 14 amino acids. Germline V gene sequence: CDR1 SGHTA, CDR2 FQGNSA. This rearrangement joins TRBV7-2 to TRBJ2-5; D ambiguous. The DNA end is more similar to TRBJ2-1, so the J call may be wrong. Material: esophageal tumor tissue. The TCR was taken from a female donor with esophageal squamous cell carcinoma. In DNA form, the CDR3 reads TGTGCCAGCAGCCCTACAAGGGTTGCAAATGAGCAGTTCTTC. It codes for CASSPTRVANEQFF.